This record covers a single T cell receptor beta chain. This sample stems from a study of blood T cell repertoires in COVID-19. Study information: Researchers got acute and convalescent COVID-19 samples from the United States, Italy and Spain. From T cells, B-cell-depleted T cells, or PBMCs came the material, which was cDNA or gDNA.

In the study's own analysis: Reference gene primers were amplified, and this amplification served to estimate nucleated cell counts. Data came from immunoSEQ multiplex PCR; TCRdb stores just in-frame clones and leaves some out. V and J calls and clone size come straight from that table; D and trimming were deduced from the DNA. The sample has 80,000 to 100,000 clones, around 85% seen once. With V trimmed by 5 bases and J by 6 bases, 8 bases remained unmatched. The CDR3 is 16 residues long. Germline CDR1 and CDR2: SGHVS and FQNEAQ. Source material: peripheral blood. The chain recombines TRBV7-8 with TRBJ2-3; 13 bases match TRBD2. This clonotype was obtained from a woman of 80 years or more with active or convalescent COVID-19. CDR3 in amino acids: CASSSRTSGGTDTQYF. In DNA form, the CDR3 reads TGTGCCAGCAGCAGTCGGACTAGCGGGGGTACGGATACGCAGTATTTT. Full variable domain (rest looked up from reference TRBV7-8 and TRBJ2-3): GAGVSQSPRYKVAKRGQDVALRCDPISGHVSLFWYQQALGQGPEFLTYFQNEAQLDKSGLPSDRFFAERPEGSVSTLKIQRTQQEDSAVYLCASSSRTSGGTDTQYFGPGTRLTVL.